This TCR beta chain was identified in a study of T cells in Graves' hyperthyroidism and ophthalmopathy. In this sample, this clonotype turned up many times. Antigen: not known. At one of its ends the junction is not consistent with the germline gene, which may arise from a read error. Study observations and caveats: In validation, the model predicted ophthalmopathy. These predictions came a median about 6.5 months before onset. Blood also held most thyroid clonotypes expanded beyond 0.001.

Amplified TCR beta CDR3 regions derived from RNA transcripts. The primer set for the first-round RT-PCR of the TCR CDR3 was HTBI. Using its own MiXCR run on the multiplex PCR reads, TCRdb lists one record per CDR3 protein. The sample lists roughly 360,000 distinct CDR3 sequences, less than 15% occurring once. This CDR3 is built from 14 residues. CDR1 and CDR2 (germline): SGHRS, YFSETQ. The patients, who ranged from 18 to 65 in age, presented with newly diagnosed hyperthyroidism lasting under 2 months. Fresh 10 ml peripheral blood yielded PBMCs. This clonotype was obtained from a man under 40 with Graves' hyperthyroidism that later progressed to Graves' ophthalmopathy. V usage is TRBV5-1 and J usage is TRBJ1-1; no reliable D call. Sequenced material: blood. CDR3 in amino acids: CASSLEGMNTEAFF. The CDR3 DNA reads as TGTGCCAGCAGCTTAGAGGGTATGAACACTGAAGCTTTCTTT.